These T cell receptor beta chains were read from a single sample in a study of blood T cells in healthy people across ages. Each CDR3 protein is one row after TCRdb ran MiXCR on the 5' RACE reads. The data show approximately 760,000 distinct CDR3 sequences, 20% to 25% seen once. These data are also associated with another study on T cells of mothers and their children.

Sequencing was done on a sample of blood. The receptor source for this set is a boy between 10 and 17 years old in good health. Each CDR3 is given with its conserved first and last residue. The D gene is left open where the match is weak. Expanded clones are given a class, and other clones once, few, many or no size at all.

size: -; V: TRBV5-1; D: -; J: TRBJ2-3; DNA: TGCGCCAGCAGGATTGCACGGGAGTTCATCACAGATACGCAGTATTTT; CDR3: CASRIAREFITDTQYF
size: few; V: TRBV6-5; D: -; J: TRBJ2-3; DNA: TGTGCCAGCAGTTACGGGCAGTCCACAGATACGCAGTATTTT; CDR3: CASSYGQSTDTQYF
size: -; V: TRBV12-3/TRBV12-4; D: -; J: TRBJ1-3; DNA: TGTGCCAGCAGCCCAAAACAGGAACGCTCTGGAAACACCATATATTTT; CDR3: CASSPKQERSGNTIYF
size: few; V: TRBV9; D: -; J: TRBJ1-6; DNA: TGTGCCAGCCAATCGAAGAGCTCCTATAATTCACCCCTCCACTTT; CDR3: CASQSKSSYNSPLHF
size: -; V: TRBV7-2; D: -; J: TRBJ1-4; DNA: TGTGCCAGCACCGCCGGGGGGAGTGAAAAACTGTTTTTT; CDR3: CASTAGGSEKLFF
size: few; V: TRBV3-1; D: TRBD1; J: TRBJ1-2; DNA: TGTGCCAGCAGCCAAGTCGGGACAGGGTTGCTCGGCTACACCTTC; CDR3: CASSQVGTGLLGYTF
size: -; V: TRBV27; D: -; J: TRBJ2-7; DNA: TGTGCCAGCAGTCCACAAAGTACAGGGAACGAGCAGTACTTC; CDR3: CASSPQSTGNEQYF
size: -; V: TRBV29-1; D: TRBD1; J: TRBJ1-4; DNA: TGCAGCGTTGAAGAAACAGGGGTAATGGAAAAACTGTTTTTT; CDR3: CSVEETGVMEKLFF
size: few; V: TRBV29-1; D: TRBD2; J: TRBJ2-3; DNA: TGCAGCGTTGCTAGCGGGAGGGGCACAGATACGCAGTATTTT; CDR3: CSVASGRGTDTQYF
size: -; V: TRBV9; D: TRBD2; J: TRBJ2-1; DNA: TGTGCCAGCAGCCCATGGACTAGCGGGGACAATGAGCAGTTCTTC; CDR3: CASSPWTSGDNEQFF
size: -; V: TRBV5-8; D: TRBD2; J: TRBJ2-7; DNA: TGTGCCAGCAGCTTGGCTGGACTAGCGCAATCCTACGAGCAGTACTTC; CDR3: CASSLAGLAQSYEQYF
size: -; V: TRBV10-3; D: -; J: TRBJ2-5; DNA: TGTGCCATCAGTGACCCTAGTTGGGGAGAGACCCAGTACTTC; CDR3: CAISDPSWGETQYF
size: few; V: TRBV29-1; D: -; J: TRBJ1-1; DNA: TGCAGCGTTGTGGGTGACAGTACTGAAGCTTTCTTT; CDR3: CSVVGDSTEAFF
size: -; V: TRBV10-3; D: -; J: TRBJ2-7; DNA: TGTGCCATCAGTGAGTCCGGGACCCCCTACGAGCAGTACTTC; CDR3: CAISESGTPYEQYF
size: -; V: TRBV7-9; D: -; J: TRBJ1-1; DNA: TGTGCCAGCAACGCCGCGTCGTCCGGCGCGGGTCCTGAAGCTTTCTTT; CDR3: CASNAASSGAGPEAFF
size: few; V: TRBV29-1; D: TRBD1; J: TRBJ1-5; DNA: TGCAGCGAACGTGGGGACAGTGTAACACACAATCAGCCCCAGCATTTT; CDR3: CSERGDSVTHNQPQHF
size: few; V: TRBV27; D: -; J: TRBJ1-6; DNA: TGTGCCAGCAGTCTAACGACAGGAAGGGTTCCCGGTAATTCACCCCTCCACTTT; CDR3: CASSLTTGRVPGNSPLHF
size: few; V: TRBV7-2; D: -; J: TRBJ2-7; DNA: TGTACCAGCAGCGATACGGCATGGGGTTACGAGCAGTACTTC; CDR3: CTSSDTAWGYEQYF
size: -; V: TRBV5-1; D: TRBD2; J: TRBJ2-3; DNA: TGCGCCGGCAGCTTAGGGACTAGCGGAGCCACAGATACGCAGTATTTT; CDR3: CAGSLGTSGATDTQYF
size: few; V: TRBV4-2; D: TRBD2; J: TRBJ2-1; DNA: TGTGCCAGCAGCCCACCACTAGCGGGACAATATGAGCAGTTCTTC; CDR3: CASSPPLAGQYEQFF
size: -; V: TRBV12-3/TRBV12-4; D: -; J: TRBJ2-7; DNA: TGTGCCAGCAGTTTAGGAGGGACTTCCTACCAGCAGTACTTC; CDR3: CASSLGGTSYQQYF
size: few; V: TRBV7-2; D: -; J: TRBJ1-2; DNA: TGTGCCAGCAGCTTCCCTCGGAACGGGGGAGCCTATGGCTACACCTTC; CDR3: CASSFPRNGGAYGYTF
size: many; V: TRBV7-2; D: -; J: TRBJ1-3; DNA: TGTGCCAGCAGCTTAGAAAACACCATATATTTT; CDR3: CASSLENTIYF
size: -; V: TRBV2; D: -; J: TRBJ2-4; DNA: TGTGCCAGCAGTGAGGAGGGTGGGGGCCAAAACATTCAGTACTTC; CDR3: CASSEEGGGQNIQYF
size: few; V: TRBV20-1; D: TRBD2; J: TRBJ2-7; DNA: TGCAGTGCTAGGGCTAGCGGGCACCCCTCCTACGAGCAGTACTTC; CDR3: CSARASGHPSYEQYF
size: few; V: TRBV28; D: TRBD2; J: TRBJ2-1; DNA: TGTGCCAGCAGTTTATTCGGTAGCGGGAGAATTGAGCAGTTCTTC; CDR3: CASSLFGSGRIEQFF
size: -; V: TRBV12-3/TRBV12-4; D: TRBD2; J: TRBJ2-7; DNA: TGTGCCAGCAGTTCCCGAGCGGGAGTCATACTAGGCGAGCAGTACTTC; CDR3: CASSSRAGVILGEQYF
size: few; V: TRBV18; D: -; J: TRBJ2-1; DNA: TGTGCCAGCTCACCACGCGGCAGGGAGGACAATGAGCAGTTCTTC; CDR3: CASSPRGREDNEQFF
size: -; V: TRBV10-3; D: -; J: TRBJ2-1; DNA: TGTGCCATCAGTGAGGCAAGAGACAATGAGCAGTTCTTC; CDR3: CAISEARDNEQFF
size: few; V: TRBV3-1; D: -; J: TRBJ2-7; DNA: TGTGCCAGCCGTGATCGCGGGGGCATCCACGAGCAGTACTTC; CDR3: CASRDRGGIHEQYF
size: -; V: TRBV11-2; D: TRBD2; J: TRBJ2-5; DNA: TGTGCCAGCAGCTTAGATCTAGGCCTAGCGGGGGCGGGAGAGACCCAGTACTTC; CDR3: CASSLDLGLAGAGETQYF
size: few; V: TRBV11-2; D: TRBD1; J: TRBJ1-2; DNA: TGTGCCAGCAGCCAAGGGACAGGGCCCTATGGCTACACCTTC; CDR3: CASSQGTGPYGYTF
size: few; V: TRBV3-1; D: -; J: TRBJ2-1; DNA: TGTGCCAGCACATTCGGTGCGGGGGCCTCCTACAATGAGCAGTTCTTC; CDR3: CASTFGAGASYNEQFF
size: -; V: TRBV5-1; D: -; J: TRBJ2-5; DNA: TGCGCCAGCAGCCTTCAGGGTAGACAGTACTTC; CDR3: CASSLQGRQYF
size: -; V: TRBV11-2; D: -; J: TRBJ2-5; DNA: TGTGCCAGCAGCTTAGTTGGGGGATTCGGGACCCAGTACTTC; CDR3: CASSLVGGFGTQYF
size: few; V: TRBV29-1; D: TRBD2; J: TRBJ2-7; DNA: TGCAGCGTTGGAGGGCGACTAGCGGGGGACAACGAGCAGTACTTC; CDR3: CSVGGRLAGDNEQYF
size: many; V: TRBV3-1; D: TRBD2; J: TRBJ2-1; DNA: TGTGCCAGCAGCCCCGACGGGGGGGCGTACAATGAGCAGTTCTTC; CDR3: CASSPDGGAYNEQFF
size: few; V: TRBV29-1; D: -; J: TRBJ1-1; DNA: TGCAGCGTTGAAGCTGCCTCGAACACTGAAGCTTTCTTT; CDR3: CSVEAASNTEAFF
size: -; V: TRBV7-8; D: TRBD1; J: TRBJ2-3; DNA: TGTGCCAGCATCCCGACAGGGGAGACAGATACGCAGTATTTT; CDR3: CASIPTGETDTQYF
size: few; V: TRBV25-1; D: -; J: TRBJ1-4; DNA: TGTGCCAGCAGTGAATGGACAGATGAAAAACTGTTTTTT; CDR3: CASSEWTDEKLFF
size: -; V: TRBV4-1; D: TRBD2; J: TRBJ2-7; DNA: TGCGCCAGCAGCCAAGGTTCCCCGACTAGCGGGATCGGCTACGAGCAGTACTTC; CDR3: CASSQGSPTSGIGYEQYF
size: few; V: TRBV7-2; D: TRBD2; J: TRBJ2-1; DNA: TGTGCCAGCAGCTTTAGGATCCGAACTAGCGGGACTTCCTACAATGAGCAGTTCTTC; CDR3: CASSFRIRTSGTSYNEQFF
size: -; V: TRBV7-6; D: TRBD2; J: TRBJ2-7; DNA: TGTGCCAGCAGCTTTCGCGGGACTAGCGGGTACGAGCAGTACTTC; CDR3: CASSFRGTSGYEQYF
size: -; V: TRBV7-9; D: TRBD2; J: TRBJ2-5; DNA: TGTGCCAGCGGGAAAAGGGCGGGAGGAGAGACCCAGTACTTC; CDR3: CASGKRAGGETQYF
size: -; V: TRBV2; D: TRBD2; J: TRBJ2-3; DNA: TGTGCCAGCAGTGAAATAGCGGGGTATACAGATACGCAGTATTTT; CDR3: CASSEIAGYTDTQYF
size: -; V: TRBV28; D: TRBD2; J: TRBJ2-3; DNA: TGTGCCAGCAGTTTAGTGCGGGGGTGGACAGATACGCAGTATTTT; CDR3: CASSLVRGWTDTQYF
size: -; V: TRBV6-1; D: TRBD2; J: TRBJ2-5; DNA: TGTGCCAGCAGTGAAGTCGCGGGGGTTGAGACCCAGTACTTC; CDR3: CASSEVAGVETQYF
size: few; V: TRBV9; D: -; J: TRBJ1-2; DNA: TGTGCCAGCAGCGTAGATCAGGGCACATACTATGGCTACACCTTC; CDR3: CASSVDQGTYYGYTF
size: few; V: TRBV25-1; D: -; J: TRBJ2-1; DNA: TGTGCCAGCAGTGAATTTTGGGTTAGCTCCTACAATGAGCAGTTCTTC; CDR3: CASSEFWVSSYNEQFF
size: many; V: TRBV7-2; D: -; J: TRBJ1-1; DNA: TGTGCCAGCAGCTTAGCGGGAAGGAACACTGAAGCTTTCTTT; CDR3: CASSLAGRNTEAFF
size: -; V: TRBV9; D: -; J: TRBJ1-6; DNA: TGTGCCAGCAGCCAAGACAGTCAGCTCCTCCACTTT; CDR3: CASSQDSQLLHF
size: few; V: TRBV7-9; D: -; J: TRBJ2-7; DNA: TGTGCCAGCAGCGCTCGGACAGCGACCTACGAGCAGTACTTC; CDR3: CASSARTATYEQYF
size: few; V: TRBV4-1; D: -; J: TRBJ1-2; DNA: TGCGCCAGCAGCCAAGCACTAGCTAACTATGGCTACACCTTC; CDR3: CASSQALANYGYTF
size: few; V: TRBV5-1; D: TRBD2; J: TRBJ2-1; DNA: TGCGCCAGCAGCTTGGAAGCGGGAGCGGGCCACAATGAGCAGTTCTTC; CDR3: CASSLEAGAGHNEQFF
size: -; V: TRBV6-1; D: TRBD1; J: TRBJ2-3; DNA: TGTGCCAGCAACTCCAGACAGGGTCAGGGAGATACGCAGTATTTT; CDR3: CASNSRQGQGDTQYF
size: -; V: TRBV10-3; D: -; J: TRBJ1-1; DNA: TGTGCCATCATGGGACAAACTAACACTGAAGCTTTCTTT; CDR3: CAIMGQTNTEAFF
size: -; V: TRBV4-1; D: -; J: TRBJ1-2; DNA: TGCGCCAGCAGCCAAGATGACGAGGCCCACACCTTC; CDR3: CASSQDDEAHTF
size: -; V: TRBV20-1; D: TRBD2; J: TRBJ2-1; DNA: TGCAGTGCTAAGCCCCGGACTAGCGGGACCTTCCATGAGCAGTTCTTC; CDR3: CSAKPRTSGTFHEQFF
size: few; V: TRBV4-3; D: -; J: TRBJ2-7; DNA: TGCGCCAGCAGCCAAGATTCACCCCCGGCCTACGAGCAGTACTTC; CDR3: CASSQDSPPAYEQYF